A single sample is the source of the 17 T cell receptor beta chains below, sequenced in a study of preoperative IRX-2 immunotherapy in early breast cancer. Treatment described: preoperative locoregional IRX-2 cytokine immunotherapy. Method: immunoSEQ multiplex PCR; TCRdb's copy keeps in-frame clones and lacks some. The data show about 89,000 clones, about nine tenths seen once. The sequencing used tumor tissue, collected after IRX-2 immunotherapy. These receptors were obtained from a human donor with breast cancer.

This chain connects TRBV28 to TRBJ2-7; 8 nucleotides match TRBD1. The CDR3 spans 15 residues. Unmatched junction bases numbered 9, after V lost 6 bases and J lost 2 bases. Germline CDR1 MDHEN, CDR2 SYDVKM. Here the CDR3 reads CASSSGQVATYEQYF. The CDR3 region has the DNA TGTGCCAGCAGCTCGGGACAGGTGGCGACCTACGAGCAGTACTTC.

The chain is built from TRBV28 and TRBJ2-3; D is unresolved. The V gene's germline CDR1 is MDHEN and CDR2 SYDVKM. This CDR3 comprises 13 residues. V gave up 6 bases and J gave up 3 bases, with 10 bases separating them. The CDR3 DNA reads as TGTGCCAGCAGCCCCCCCGGAACAGATACGCAGTATTTT. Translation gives CASSPPGTDTQYF.

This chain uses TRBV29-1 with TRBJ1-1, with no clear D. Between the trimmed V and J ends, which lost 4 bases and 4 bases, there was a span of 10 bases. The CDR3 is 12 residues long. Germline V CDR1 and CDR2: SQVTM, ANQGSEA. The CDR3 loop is CSVVWRGTEAFF. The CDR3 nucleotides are TGCAGCGTTGTTTGGCGTGGCACTGAAGCTTTCTTT. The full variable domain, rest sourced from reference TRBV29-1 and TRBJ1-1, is SAVISQKPSRDICQRGTSLTIQCQVDSQVTMMFWYRQQPGQSLTLIATANQGSEATYESGFVIDKFPISRPNLTFSTLTVSNMSPEDSSIYLCSVVWRGTEAFFGQGTRLTVV.

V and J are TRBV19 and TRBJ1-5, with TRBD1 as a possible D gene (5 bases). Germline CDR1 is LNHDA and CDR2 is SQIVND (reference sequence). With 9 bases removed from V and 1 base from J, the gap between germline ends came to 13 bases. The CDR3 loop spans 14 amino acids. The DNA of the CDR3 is TGTGCCAGCGGATTACAGGTCAGCAATCAGCCCCAGCATTTT. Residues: CASGLQVSNQPQHF. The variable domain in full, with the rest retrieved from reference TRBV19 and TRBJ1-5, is DGGITQSPKYLFRKEGQNVTLSCEQNLNHDAMYWYRQDPGQGLRLIYYSQIVNDFQKGDIAEGYSVSREKKESFPLTVTSAQKNPTAFYLCASGLQVSNQPQHFGDGTRLSIL.

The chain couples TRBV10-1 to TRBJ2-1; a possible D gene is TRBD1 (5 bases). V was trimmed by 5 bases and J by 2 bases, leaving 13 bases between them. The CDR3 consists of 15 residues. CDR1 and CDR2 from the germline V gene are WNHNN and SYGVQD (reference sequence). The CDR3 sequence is CASSKTGPPYNEQFF. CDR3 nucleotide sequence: TGCGCCAGCAGTAAAACAGGTCCTCCCTACAATGAGCAGTTCTTC.

CDR3 sequence reads: CASSPEGGSYNEQFF. Here the CDR3 DNA reads TGTGCCAGTAGTCCTGAGGGGGGGTCCTACAATGAGCAGTTCTTC. The chain recombines TRBV19 with TRBJ2-1, with a tentative D call TRBD2 (7 bases). CDR3 length: 15 amino acids. Trimming left V 5 bases short and J 1 base short, with 12 bases between. Germline V gene data show CDR1 as LNHDA and CDR2 as SQIVND (reference sequence).

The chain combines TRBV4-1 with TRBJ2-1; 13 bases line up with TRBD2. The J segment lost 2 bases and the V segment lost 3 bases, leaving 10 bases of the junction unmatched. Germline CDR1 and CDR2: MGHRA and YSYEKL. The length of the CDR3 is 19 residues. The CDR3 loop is CASSQMGLAGTKTYNEQFF. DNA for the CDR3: TGCGCCAGCAGCCAGATGGGACTAGCGGGGACAAAGACCTACAATGAGCAGTTCTTC.

The chain's CDR3 is CATAGPSTPYEQYF. CDR3 nucleotides: TGTGCCACCGCGGGGCCATCCACCCCCTACGAGCAGTACTTC. The J gene is TRBJ2-7, the V gene TRBV22-1; the DNA was not used to check the table's D call, TRBD2. TRBV22-1 constitutes a pseudogene. This CDR3 region has 14 residues.

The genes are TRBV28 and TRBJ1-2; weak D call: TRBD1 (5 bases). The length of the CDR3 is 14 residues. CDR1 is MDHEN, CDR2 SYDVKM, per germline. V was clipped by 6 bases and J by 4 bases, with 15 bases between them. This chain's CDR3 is CASRPQAGTYGYTF. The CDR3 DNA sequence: TGTGCCAGCAGACCTCAAGCAGGGACCTATGGCTACACCTTC.

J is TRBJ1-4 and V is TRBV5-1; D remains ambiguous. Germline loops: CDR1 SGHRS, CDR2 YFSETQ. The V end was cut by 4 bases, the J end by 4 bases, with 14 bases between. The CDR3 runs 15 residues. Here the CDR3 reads CASSPVSGFNEKLFF. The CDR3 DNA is TGCGCCAGCAGCCCTGTGTCGGGCTTTAATGAAAAACTGTTTTTT.

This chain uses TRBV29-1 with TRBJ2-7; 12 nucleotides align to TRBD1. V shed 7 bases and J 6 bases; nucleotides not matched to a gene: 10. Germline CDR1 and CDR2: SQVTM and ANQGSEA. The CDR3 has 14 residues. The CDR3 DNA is TGCAGCGCCGACCTTGGGACAGGGGGCGTCGAGCAGTACTTC. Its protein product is CSADLGTGGVEQYF.

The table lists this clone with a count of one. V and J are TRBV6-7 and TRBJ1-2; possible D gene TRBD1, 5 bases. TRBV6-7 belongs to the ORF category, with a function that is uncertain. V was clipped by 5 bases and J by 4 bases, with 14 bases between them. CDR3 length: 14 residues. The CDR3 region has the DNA TGTGCCAGCAGTACTCAGGGTAGCGGCTATGGCTACACCTTC. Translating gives CASSTQGSGYGYTF.

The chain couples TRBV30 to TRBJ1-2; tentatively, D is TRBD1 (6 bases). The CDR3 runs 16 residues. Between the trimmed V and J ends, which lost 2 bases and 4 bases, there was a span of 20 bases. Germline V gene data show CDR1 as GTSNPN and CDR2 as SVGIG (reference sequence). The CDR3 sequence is CAWSLSDRRFSYGYTF. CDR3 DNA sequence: TGTGCCTGGAGTCTCAGTGACAGGAGATTTTCCTATGGCTACACCTTC.

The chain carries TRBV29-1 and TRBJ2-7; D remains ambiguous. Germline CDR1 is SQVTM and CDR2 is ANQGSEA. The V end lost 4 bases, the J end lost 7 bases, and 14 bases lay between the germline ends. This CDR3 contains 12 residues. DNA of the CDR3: TGCAGCGTTGGGCAGGTCCTCGGGGAGCAGTACTTC. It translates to CSVGQVLGEQYF.

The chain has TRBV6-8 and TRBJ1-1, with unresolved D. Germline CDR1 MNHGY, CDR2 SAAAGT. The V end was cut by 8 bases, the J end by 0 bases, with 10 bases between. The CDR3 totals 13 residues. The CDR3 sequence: CASAVGLNTEAFF. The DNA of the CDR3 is TGTGCCAGCGCGGTGGGTTTGAACACTGAAGCTTTCTTT.

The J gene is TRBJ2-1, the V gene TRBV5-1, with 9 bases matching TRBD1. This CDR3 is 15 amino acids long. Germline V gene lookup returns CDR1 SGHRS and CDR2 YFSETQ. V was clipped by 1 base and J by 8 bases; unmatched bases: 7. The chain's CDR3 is CASSLTGTGWYEQFF. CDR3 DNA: TGCGCCAGCAGCTTGACCGGGACAGGGTGGTATGAGCAGTTCTTC.

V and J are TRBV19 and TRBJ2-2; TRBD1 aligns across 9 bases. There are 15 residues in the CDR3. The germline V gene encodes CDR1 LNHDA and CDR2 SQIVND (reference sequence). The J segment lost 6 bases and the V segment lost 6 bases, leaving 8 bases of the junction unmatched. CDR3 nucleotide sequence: TGTGCCAGTAGAATCCGGACAGGGGCCCCCGGGGAGCTGTTTTTT. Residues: CASRIRTGAPGELFF.